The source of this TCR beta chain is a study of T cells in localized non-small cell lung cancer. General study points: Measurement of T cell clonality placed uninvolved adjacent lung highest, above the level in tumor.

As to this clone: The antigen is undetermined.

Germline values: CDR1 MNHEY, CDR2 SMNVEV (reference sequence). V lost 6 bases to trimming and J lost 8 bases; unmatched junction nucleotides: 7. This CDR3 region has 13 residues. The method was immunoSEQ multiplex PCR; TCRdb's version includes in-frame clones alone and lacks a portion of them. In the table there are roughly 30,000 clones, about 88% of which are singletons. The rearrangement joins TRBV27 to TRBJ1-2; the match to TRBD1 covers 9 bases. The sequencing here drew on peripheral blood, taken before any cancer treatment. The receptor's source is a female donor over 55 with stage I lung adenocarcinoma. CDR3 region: CASRRTGGGGYTF. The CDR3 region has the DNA TGTGCCAGCAGGCGAACAGGGGGCGGGGGCTACACCTTC.